This T cell receptor (beta chain) was identified in a study of CD8+ T cells in alopecia areata. Study-level information: Twice a day, 5 to 10 mg of oral tofacitinib was administered to treated patients. Affected scalp percentage determined the severity score of treated patients.

Sample treatment: oral pan-JAK inhibitor, 5-10 mg twice daily. cDNA prepared by RNA extraction and subsequent reverse transcription served as the template for sequencing. Clones were read by immunoSEQ multiplex PCR, and TCRdb kept only the in-frame ones, dropping some. In the table there are 200,000 or so clones, roughly 50% of which are singletons. V was pared by 5 bases and J by 6 bases, with 16 bases between. The CDR3 is made up of 15 amino acids. Per the germline V gene, CDR1 is SEHNR and CDR2 is FQNEAQ (reference sequence). The chain joins TRBV7-9 to TRBJ2-2, with a possible D match to TRBD2 (6 bases). Sequenced material: CD4+ T cells sorted from blood, taken at week 24, from a patient treated with tofacitinib. The sequence was collected from a human donor with alopecia areata. As DNA, the CDR3 is TGTGCCAGCAGCCCCGGGACGGGAGAGGCCGGGGAGCTGTTTTTT. Protein product: CASSPGTGEAGELFF.